One sample yielded the 30 T cell receptor beta chains listed below, sequenced in a study of PD-1 blockade in mismatch repair-deficient tumors. Sequencing used immunoSEQ multiplex PCR; TCRdb keeps in-frame clones, though not all of them. The data show 14,000 or so clones, about 79% seen once. The sequenced sample was PBMCs, obtained approximately 14 weeks after starting pembrolizumab. All receptors come from an adult with mismatch repair-deficient cancer.

V gene TRBV9 combines with J gene TRBJ1-1, with a tentative D call TRBD1 (6 bases). The CDR3 spans 13 residues. Germline V gene sequence: CDR1 SGDLS, CDR2 YYNGEE. V lost 4 bases to trimming and J lost 6 bases, with 13 bases between them. CDR3 in DNA: TGTGCCAGCAGCCCCCAGGGGTCCGCTGAAGCTTTCTTT. Amino acid sequence: CASSPQGSAEAFF.

About this clone: An end of the junction does not agree with germline; a read error may underlie this. This chain joins TRBV18 and TRBJ2-7, with D tentatively TRBD2 (5 bases). Germline CDR1 is KGHSH and CDR2 is LQKENI. The CDR3 has 15 residues. CDR3 residues: CASSPSILVSHEQYF. The CDR3 bases are TGTGCCAGCTCACCATCAATACTAGTCTCCCACGAGCAGTACTTC. Supplemented by reference TRBV18 and TRBJ2-7, the full variable domain reads NAGVMQNPRHLVRRRGQEARLRCSPMKGHSHVYWYRQLPEEGLKFMVYLQKENIIDESGMPKERFSAEFPKEGPSILRIQQVVRGDSAAYFCASSPSILVSHEQYFGPGTRLTVT.

The rearrangement links TRBV7-2 to TRBJ1-4, with D tentatively TRBD1 (6 bases). V lost 0 bases, J lost 7 bases, and 12 bases lay in between. Germline V gene data show CDR1 as SGHTA and CDR2 as FQGNSA. The length of the CDR3 is 15 residues. The CDR3 bases are TGTGCCAGCAGCTTAGCGGGGGGGCTTTCTGAAAAACTGTTTTTT. Protein: CASSLAGGLSEKLFF.

This chain links TRBV28 with TRBJ2-5; TRBD1 matches 7 bases. This CDR3 is built from 14 residues. CDR1 is MDHEN, CDR2 SYDVKM, per germline. V was clipped by 6 bases and J by 4 bases; unmatched bases: 8. DNA of the CDR3: TGTGCCAGCAGCCGTCGACAGGGTAGAGAGACCCAGTACTTC. This gives the protein CASSRRQGRETQYF.

The chain recombines TRBV2 with TRBJ2-5; 7 positions match TRBD1. The CDR3 runs 16 residues. V lost 6 bases and J lost 1; bases outside the gene matches: 11. Germline values: CDR1 SNHLY, CDR2 FYNNEI. In DNA form, the CDR3 reads TGTGCCAGCAGGGAATCCGGGACAGAGTTCCAAGAGACCCAGTACTTC. Translation: CASRESGTEFQETQYF. The variable domain in full, completed from reference TRBV2 and TRBJ2-5, reads EPEVTQTPSHQVTQMGQEVILRCVPISNHLYFYWYRQILGQKVEFLVSFYNNEISEKSEIFDDQFSVERPDGSNFTLKIRSTKLEDSAMYFCASRESGTEFQETQYFGPGTRLLVL.

The J gene is TRBJ1-1, the V gene TRBV11-2; 8 bases agree with TRBD1. CDR1 and CDR2 (germline): SGHAT, FQNNGV. This CDR3 is built from 15 residues. V was pared by 1 base and J by 4 bases, with 5 bases of the junction left unmatched. The CDR3 sequence is CASSLARGQGTEAFF. CDR3 bases: TGTGCCAGCAGCTTAGCCAGGGGGCAGGGCACTGAAGCTTTCTTT. The variable domain in full, completed from reference TRBV11-2 and TRBJ1-1, reads EAGVAQSPRYKIIEKRQSVAFWCNPISGHATLYWYQQILGQGPKLLIQFQNNGVVDDSQLPKDRFSAERLKGVDSTLKIQPAKLEDSAVYLCASSLARGQGTEAFFGQGTRLTVV.

This chain connects TRBV27 to TRBJ1-1; D may be TRBD1 (5 bases). This CDR3 is 14 amino acids long. Germline V gene lookup returns CDR1 MNHEY and CDR2 SMNVEV (reference sequence). Trimming took off 3 bases at V and 3 bases at J, with 11 bases between the two ends. The CDR3 sequence: CASSLGQRYTEAFF. CDR3 DNA: TGTGCCAGCAGTTTGGGGCAGCGCTACACTGAAGCTTTCTTT.

This chain links TRBV7-6 with TRBJ1-3, with D perhaps TRBD1 (6 bases). Per germline, CDR1 SGHVS and CDR2 FNYEAQ. The V and J ends lost 2 bases and 4 bases respectively, with 12 bases between them. The CDR3 extends over 15 amino acids. The CDR3 DNA reads TGTGCCAGCAGCTTATCAGGGGTGGGAGGAAACACCATATATTTT. Translation: CASSLSGVGGNTIYF.

This clone came up once. The rearrangement links TRBV6-5 to TRBJ1-2; 7 bases are shared with TRBD1. The CDR3 spans 14 residues. With 0 bases clipped from V and 5 bases from J, the junction kept 3 bases outside the gene matches. Germline V gene sequence: CDR1 MNHEY, CDR2 SVGAGI. CDR3 in DNA: TGTGCCAGCAGTTACTCCCAGGGGGGTTATGGCTACACCTTC. Its translation: CASSYSQGGYGYTF.

This clone has only one observation. The rearrangement links TRBV7-3 to TRBJ2-3; TRBD2 matches 8 bases. Germline CDR1 is SGHTA and CDR2 is FQGTGA. The CDR3 extends over 17 amino acids. The V and J ends lost 2 bases and 3 bases, in that order; junction bases with no gene match: 10. The CDR3 region is CASSLDDTRGATDTQYF. The CDR3 DNA follows: TGTGCCAGCAGCTTAGACGACACGCGGGGGGCGACAGATACGCAGTATTTT. The full variable domain, rest sourced from reference TRBV7-3 and TRBJ2-3, is GAGVSQTPSNKVTEKGKYVELRCDPISGHTALYWYRQSLGQGPEFLIYFQGTGAADDSGLPNDRFFAVRPEGSVSTLKIQRTERGDSAVYLCASSLDDTRGATDTQYFGPGTRLTVL.

This sequence joins TRBV7-9 and TRBJ2-7; maybe TRBD2 (6 bases). The V gene's germline CDR1 is SEHNR and CDR2 FQNEAQ (reference sequence). The V end lost 5 bases, the J end lost 4 bases, and 15 bases lay between the germline ends. This CDR3 is built from 14 residues. The CDR3 sequence: CASSDRSGGYEQYF. The CDR3 DNA is TGTGCCAGCAGCGATAGGTCTGGGGGGTACGAGCAGTACTTC.

The J gene is TRBJ2-1, the V gene TRBV15; 7 bases align to TRBD1. This CDR3 is built from 15 residues. Germline assignment: CDR1 LNHNV and CDR2 YYDKDF (reference sequence). V shed 5 bases and J 9 bases; nucleotides not matched to a gene: 13. CDR3 coding DNA: TGTGCCACCAGCGTCCGGACACAGGGGTTAGGTGAGCAGTTCTTC. Its translation: CATSVRTQGLGEQFF.

The DNA of the CDR3 is TGTGCCAGCTCACCAGCGGGGGGGCAAGAGACCCAGTACTTC. Protein sequence: CASSPAGGQETQYF. The V and J genes are TRBV18 and TRBJ2-5; 9 nucleotides line up with TRBD2. Germline V CDR1 and CDR2: KGHSH, LQKENI. J gave up 2 bases and V 2 bases, and 0 bases lay outside the gene matches. This CDR3 region has 14 residues.

The chain joins TRBV18 to TRBJ1-2; D unclear. In germline, CDR1 is KGHSH, CDR2 LQKENI. V lost 3 bases and J lost 7, with 15 bases in between. The CDR3 contains 14 residues. The DNA of the CDR3 is TGTGCCAGCTCACCCCCGGGCCCCGAGGGTGGCTACACCTTC. Residues: CASSPPGPEGGYTF.

The CDR3 reads CASSQFTGRGTGELFF. Written as DNA, the CDR3 is TGCGCCAGCAGCCAGTTCACAGGGAGGGGCACCGGGGAGCTGTTTTTT. The rearrangement links TRBV4-1 to TRBJ2-2; weak D call: TRBD2 (7 bases). The CDR3 spans 16 residues. The V end lost 3 bases, the J end lost 4 bases, and 15 bases lay between the germline ends. Germline assignment: CDR1 MGHRA and CDR2 YSYEKL.

This clone was picked up one time. This chain uses TRBV5-4 with TRBJ2-5; TRBD2 matches at 9 bases. The V gene's germline CDR1 is SGHNT and CDR2 YYREEE (reference sequence). The length of the CDR3 is 17 residues. V was clipped by 1 base and J by 5 bases; unmatched bases: 12. Here the CDR3 reads CASSLLGAGGPGETQYF. CDR3 sequence (DNA): TGTGCCAGCAGCTTGCTCGGGGCGGGAGGGCCGGGGGAGACCCAGTACTTC.

V gene TRBV11-2 combines with J gene TRBJ1-5; D might be TRBD1 (6 bases). Deletions cut 4 bases from V and 7 bases from J, with 17 bases between. CDR1 and CDR2 from the germline V gene are SGHAT and FQNNGV. The CDR3 runs to 15 residues. For the CDR3, the DNA is TGTGCCAGCAGCTCCACGCCAGGGGCGAGACAGCCCCAGCATTTT. Translating gives CASSSTPGARQPQHF.

The V gene is TRBV4-2, the J gene TRBJ1-1; the D is unclear. The V gene's germline CDR1 is LGHNA and CDR2 YNFKEQ. Trimming removed 0 bases at V and 8 bases at J, with 10 bases between. The length of the CDR3 is 13 residues. The CDR3 DNA follows: TGTGCCAGCAGCCAAGATCGCGGAGGGGAAGCTTTCTTT. It yields the protein CASSQDRGGEAFF.

The chain uses TRBV11-3 and TRBJ1-4; D is undetermined. The CDR3 length is 15 residues. CDR1 is SGHNT and CDR2 is YENEEA in the germline V gene. V was clipped by 6 bases and J by 9 bases, with 20 bases between them. DNA of the CDR3: TGTGCCAGCAGTTCAAGCGGTGGAGGTTTCAAAAAACTGTTTTTT. Amino acid sequence: CASSSSGGGFKKLFF. Full variable domain (rest looked up from reference TRBV11-3 and TRBJ1-4): EAGVVQSPRYKIIEKKQPVAFWCNPISGHNTLYWYLQNLGQGPELLIRYENEEAVDDSQLPKDRFSAERLKGVDSTLKIQPAELGDSAVYLCASSSSGGGFKKLFFGSGTQLSVL.

This chain links TRBV27 with TRBJ2-3; 10 bases are shared with TRBD2. V lost 6 bases and J lost 5; bases outside the gene matches: 5. The CDR3 is 14 residues long. Germline lookup yields CDR1 MNHEY and CDR2 SMNVEV (reference sequence). CDR3 in amino acids: CASRTSGSLDTQYF. The DNA of the CDR3 is TGTGCCAGCAGGACTAGCGGGTCTTTAGATACGCAGTATTTT.

The DNA for the CDR3 is TGTGCCAGCAGCAGGGCTAGCGTTTACAATGAGCAGTTCTTC. Translation gives CASSRASVYNEQFF. The chain uses TRBV5-8 and TRBJ2-1, with D perhaps TRBD2 (6 bases). This CDR3 is built from 14 residues. Trimming took off 4 bases at V and 4 bases at J, with 12 bases between the two ends. In germline, CDR1 is SGHTS, CDR2 YDEGEE.

This clone was counted once. The rearrangement joins TRBV10-3 to TRBJ2-3; TRBD2 matches at 11 bases. Germline-derived CDR1 and CDR2 are ENHRY and SYGVKD. V was pared by 5 bases and J by 0 bases, with 4 bases of the junction left unmatched. The CDR3 extends over 16 amino acids. The CDR3 spells CAISPTSGTSTDTQYF. The CDR3 nucleotides read TGTGCCATCAGTCCGACTAGCGGGACTAGCACAGATACGCAGTATTTT.

The chain joins TRBV7-9 to TRBJ1-5, with a possible D match to TRBD1 (6 bases). Germline V gives CDR1 SEHNR, CDR2 FQNEAQ (reference sequence). This CDR3 is built from 15 residues. V lost 3 bases to trimming and J lost 2 bases, with 11 bases between them. CDR3 in DNA: TGTGCCAGCAGCTTGTCAGGGGAAGGCAATCAGCCCCAGCATTTT. It yields the protein CASSLSGEGNQPQHF.

This clone showed up just a few times. The V gene is TRBV7-8, the J gene TRBJ2-7, with 9 bases that match TRBD2. The CDR3 has 14 residues. V shed 5 bases and J 5 bases; nucleotides not matched to a gene: 7. Germline CDR1 SGHVS, CDR2 FQNEAQ. CDR3 sequence reads: CASSAGLASHEQYF. As DNA, the CDR3 is TGTGCCAGCAGCGCCGGACTAGCGAGCCACGAGCAGTACTTC.

The chain joins TRBV5-1 to TRBJ2-1, with 7 bases identical to TRBD1. V trimming: 5 bases; J trimming: 5 bases; junction bases outside the gene matches: 13. CDR1 is SGHRS, CDR2 YFSETQ, per germline. The CDR3 is 16 amino acids. The CDR3 protein is CASRVRTGTENNEQFF. For the CDR3, the DNA is TGCGCCAGCAGGGTGCGTACCGGGACAGAAAACAATGAGCAGTTCTTC.

The chain recombines TRBV5-1 with TRBJ2-1; TRBD2 might be the D (5 bases). Germline CDR1 SGHRS, CDR2 YFSETQ. The CDR3 sequence is 15 residues long. Deletions cut 4 bases from V and 10 bases from J, with 21 bases between. CDR3 in amino acids: CASSPVRANLDEQFF. DNA for the CDR3: TGCGCCAGCAGCCCCGTGCGGGCCAATTTGGACGAGCAGTTCTTC.

The chain couples TRBV6-1 to TRBJ1-4; D is ambiguous. V lost 7 bases, J lost 4 bases, and 10 bases lay in between. This CDR3 comprises 13 residues. The V gene's germline CDR1 is MNHNS and CDR2 SASEGT. Here the CDR3 DNA reads TGTGCCAGCACCTCGCAGAATAATGAAAAACTGTTTTTT. Amino acid sequence: CASTSQNNEKLFF.

This clone was seen only a few times. V gene TRBV5-5 combines with J gene TRBJ2-1; tentative D call: TRBD2 (5 bases). Trimming pared 3 bases from V and 5 bases from J, leaving 18 bases between. This CDR3 comprises 16 residues. Germline V gives CDR1 SGHKS, CDR2 YYEKEE (reference sequence). CDR3 protein: CASSSTPSPTNNEQFF. As DNA, the CDR3 is TGTGCCAGCAGCTCCACTCCTAGCCCTACTAACAATGAGCAGTTCTTC.

V gene TRBV30 combines with J gene TRBJ2-3; D possibly corresponds to TRBD2 (5 bases). The length of the CDR3 is 14 residues. V dropped 0 bases and J dropped 4 bases, with 11 bases sitting between them. Per germline, CDR1 GTSNPN and CDR2 SVGIG (reference sequence). The CDR3 loop is CAWSVVLSADTQYF. For the CDR3, the DNA is TGTGCCTGGAGTGTAGTACTTAGCGCAGATACGCAGTATTTT.

Comments on this clone: The junction departs from germline at one end; a sequencing error may be responsible. The chain combines TRBV27 with TRBJ2-5; 12 bases match TRBD2. In germline, CDR1 is MNHEY, CDR2 SMNVEV (reference sequence). The length of the CDR3 is 15 residues. In DNA form, the CDR3 reads TGTGCCAGCAGTTTTTCGGCTAGCGGGAGGGAGATCCAGTACTTC. It codes for CASSFSASGREIQYF.